The 9 T cell receptor beta chains listed next were all sequenced from one sample in a study of shared clonotypes between healthy human individuals. Using immunoSEQ multiplex PCR, the repertoire was profiled, and TCRdb retains in-frame clones only, with some absent. In the table there are some 1 million clones, about three quarters of which are singletons. Sample: memory CD4+ T cells sorted from blood. Subset denoted: CD45RA-negative fraction. The source of these receptors is a man in his late teens or twenties in good health.

The chain is built from TRBV30 and TRBJ2-2; 12 nucleotides agree with TRBD2. Germline V gene data show CDR1 as GTSNPN and CDR2 as SVGIG (reference sequence). V was clipped by 1 base and J by 1 base; unmatched bases: 1. CDR3 size: 16 residues. DNA of the CDR3: TGTGCCTGGAGTGGGGGACTAGCGGGGAACACCGGGGAGCTGTTTTTT. Translation: CAWSGGLAGNTGELFF.

The chain has TRBV2 and TRBJ2-3, with no clear D. Trimming cost V 7 bases and J 5 bases, with 7 bases left between them. The CDR3 totals 11 residues. Germline V gene lookup returns CDR1 SNHLY and CDR2 FYNNEI. CDR3 sequence: CASTPGDTQYF. For the CDR3, the DNA is TGTGCCAGCACGCCGGGAGATACGCAGTATTTT.

CDR3 region: CASGTSNQPQHF. As DNA, the CDR3 is TGTGCCAGCGGTACGAGCAATCAGCCCCAGCATTTT. This rearrangement joins TRBV2 to TRBJ1-5, with D uncertain. V lost 8 bases to trimming and J lost 1 base, with 6 bases between them. The CDR3 covers 12 residues. Germline CDR1 SNHLY, CDR2 FYNNEI. The full variable domain, its missing parts supplied by reference TRBV2 and TRBJ1-5, is EPEVTQTPSHQVTQMGQEVILRCVPISNHLYFYWYRQILGQKVEFLVSFYNNEISEKSEIFDDQFSVERPDGSNFTLKIRSTKLEDSAMYFCASGTSNQPQHFGDGTRLSIL.

The DNA for the CDR3 is TGTGCCAGTAACAAAATGAACACTGAAGCTTTCTTT. Protein: CASNKMNTEAFF. This chain uses TRBV7-2 with TRBJ1-1, with D hard to call. CDR1 is SGHTA and CDR2 is FQGNSA in the germline V gene. The CDR3 length is 12 residues. V was clipped by 9 bases and J by 0 bases, with 8 bases between them.

The table lists this clone with many counts. In nucleotides, the CDR3 is TGCGCCAGCAGCCCACCTAAGGACAGCCGGGAGCTGTTTTTT. Translated, it gives CASSPPKDSRELFF. The chain recombines TRBV5-1 with TRBJ2-2, with TRBD1 as a possible D gene (6 bases). Looked up from germline, CDR1 is SGHRS and CDR2 is YFSETQ. The CDR3 is 14 amino acids. Trimming took 4 bases from V and 9 from J, leaving 16 bases between them.

The chain has TRBV9 and TRBJ2-7, with D maybe TRBD1 (6 bases). Trimming took off 0 bases at V and 2 bases at J, with 12 bases between the two ends. Germline V gene data show CDR1 as SGDLS and CDR2 as YYNGEE. CDR3 length equals 15 residues. The CDR3 is CASSVDHSGAYEQYF. CDR3 coding DNA: TGTGCCAGCAGCGTAGATCACTCAGGGGCCTACGAGCAGTACTTC.

The chain carries TRBV4-1 and TRBJ2-2; D could derive from TRBD1 or TRBD2 (5 bases each). The CDR3 is 13 residues long. V dropped 5 bases and J dropped 6 bases, with 10 bases sitting between them. Looked up from germline, CDR1 is MGHRA and CDR2 is YSYEKL. The CDR3 loop reads CASSTTGPGELFF. DNA for the CDR3: TGCGCCAGCAGCACAACGGGACCCGGGGAGCTGTTTTTT.

The chain carries TRBV29-1 and TRBJ2-1; no definite D call. CDR3 length equals 14 residues. Per germline, CDR1 SQVTM and CDR2 ANQGSEA. Trimming removed 4 bases from V and 6 bases from J, with 16 bases in between. The CDR3 here is CSVVLPRMGNEQFF. CDR3 coding DNA: TGCAGCGTTGTACTCCCTAGGATGGGCAATGAGCAGTTCTTC.

V is TRBV5-4 and J is TRBJ1-2; TRBD1 matches 7 bases. Per the germline V gene, CDR1 is SGHNT and CDR2 is YYREEE (reference sequence). The CDR3 runs to 15 residues. The ends lost 4 bases at V and 4 bases at J; junction bases unmatched: 10. The CDR3 region is CASSGGTDNSYGYTF. For the CDR3, the DNA is TGTGCCAGCAGCGGAGGGACAGATAATTCCTATGGCTACACCTTC.